This entry lists 13 T cell receptor beta chains sequenced from one sample in a study of cytotoxic CD8 clonotypes in ibrutinib-treated CLL. Sequencing was performed with immunoSEQ multiplex PCR; in TCRdb, only in-frame clones are kept and a portion is missing. Here the sample spans over 95,000 clones, about 58% being singletons. The specimen comprised PBMCs, sampled after 24 months of ibrutinib treatment. The receptors were gathered from a human donor with chronic lymphocytic leukemia.

This clone was counted a few times. The chain joins TRBV10-3 to TRBJ1-4; no reliable D call. The CDR3 length is 13 residues. The germline V gene encodes CDR1 ENHRY and CDR2 SYGVKD. The ends were cut back, 11 bases at V and 2 bases at J, with 12 bases in the middle. The CDR3 loop is CASSKQTNEKLFF. The CDR3, as DNA: TGTGCCTCCAGTAAGCAGACTAATGAAAAACTGTTTTTT.

In this sample, this clone turned up a few times. V usage is TRBV5-1 and J usage is TRBJ2-1; 7 bases match TRBD2. Looked up from germline, CDR1 is SGHRS and CDR2 is YFSETQ. The CDR3 loop spans 15 amino acids. V lost 4 bases, J lost 2 bases, and 6 bases stayed unmatched. The CDR3 loop reads CASSPSGGAYNEQFF. CDR3 sequence (DNA): TGCGCCAGCAGCCCTTCTGGGGGGGCCTACAATGAGCAGTTCTTC.

This chain connects TRBV7-2 to TRBJ2-3; TRBD2 matches at 10 bases. The CDR3 sequence is 17 residues long. V lost 1 base to trimming and J lost 5 bases; unmatched junction nucleotides: 9. Germline CDR1 reads SGHTA; CDR2 reads FQGNSA. CDR3 in amino acids: CASSLGPAGGPLDTQYF. The CDR3 coding sequence is TGTGCCAGCAGCTTAGGTCCAGCGGGGGGGCCCCTAGATACGCAGTATTTT.

This rearrangement joins TRBV5-4 to TRBJ2-3; TRBD2 aligns across 8 bases. Germline loops: CDR1 SGHNT, CDR2 YYREEE (reference sequence). V trimming: 4 bases; J trimming: 6 bases; junction bases outside the gene matches: 7. CDR3 length equals 14 residues. CDR3 amino acids: CASSPKERGDTQYF. The CDR3 DNA follows: TGTGCCAGCAGCCCAAAGGAGCGGGGGGATACGCAGTATTTT. Based on the CDR3 plus reference TRBV5-4 and TRBJ2-3, the full variable domain is ETGVTQSPTHLIKTRGQQVTLRCSSQSGHNTVSWYQQALGQGPQFIFQYYREEENGRGNFPPRFSGLQFPNYSSELNVNALELDDSALYLCASSPKERGDTQYFGPGTRLTVL.

This clone was found a few times. The J gene is TRBJ1-2, the V gene TRBV25-1, with unresolved D. Trimming took 0 bases from V and 8 from J, leaving 19 bases between them. The CDR3 is 16 amino acids. Germline CDR1 is MGHDK and CDR2 is SYGVNS. This chain's CDR3 is CASSEYNYRGRGGYTF. CDR3 DNA: TGTGCCAGCAGTGAATATAATTATCGGGGTCGTGGGGGCTACACCTTC.

The genes are TRBV10-2 and TRBJ1-1; D is perhaps TRBD1 (5 bases). This CDR3 spans 14 amino acids. Trimming cost V 2 bases and J 4 bases, with 11 bases left between them. Germline CDR1 and CDR2: WSHSY and SAAADI. The CDR3 region is CASSEIGAGTEAFF. CDR3 DNA sequence: TGCGCCAGCAGTGAGATCGGGGCAGGCACTGAAGCTTTCTTT.

The chain is built from TRBV5-6 and TRBJ1-1; 9 bases line up with TRBD1. After removal of 3 bases from V and 7 bases from J, the junction contained 13 bases not matched to a gene. The CDR3 has 16 amino acids. Germline lookup yields CDR1 SGHDT and CDR2 YYEEEE. CDR3 loop: CASSSGTGYGPNEAFF. DNA of the CDR3: TGTGCCAGCAGCTCCGGGACAGGGTACGGCCCCAATGAAGCTTTCTTT. Looking up the rest from reference TRBV5-6 and TRBJ1-1 gives the full variable domain: DAGVTQSPTHLIKTRGQQVTLRCSPKSGHDTVSWYQQALGQGPQFIFQYYEEEERQRGNFPDRFSGHQFPNYSSELNVNALLLGDSALYLCASSSGTGYGPNEAFFGQGTRLTVV.

In its sample, this clone is hyperexpanded. The chain combines TRBV5-4 with TRBJ1-1; a weak D match, TRBD1 (5 bases). The CDR3 extends over 15 amino acids. Germline values: CDR1 SGHNT, CDR2 YYREEE (reference sequence). V was clipped by 3 bases and J by 0 bases, with 12 bases between them. The CDR3 spells CASSWEKGLNTEAFF. In DNA form, the CDR3 reads TGTGCCAGCAGCTGGGAGAAGGGACTGAACACTGAAGCTTTCTTT.

Only one count was recorded for this clone. The chain links TRBV28 to TRBJ2-3; D perhaps matches TRBD2 (6 bases). The CDR3 runs to 17 residues. With 7 bases removed from V and 8 bases from J, the gap between germline ends came to 28 bases. Germline V gene lookup returns CDR1 MDHEN and CDR2 SYDVKM. The CDR3 loop is CASMAVGGSTLAVTQYF. The CDR3 region has the DNA TGTGCCAGCATGGCGGTGGGAGGATCCACGCTTGCGGTTACGCAGTATTTT. The full variable domain, in which reference TRBV28 and TRBJ2-3 provide the parts outside the CDR3, is DVKVTQSSRYLVKRTGEKVFLECVQDMDHENMFWYRQDPGLGLRLIYFSYDVKMKEKGDIPEGYSVSREKKERFSLILESASTNQTSMYLCASMAVGGSTLAVTQYFGPGTRLTVL.

CDR3 coding DNA: TGTGCCAGCAGCCGACAGGGCCCCTATGGCTACACCTTC. Its translation: CASSRQGPYGYTF. The chain carries TRBV2 and TRBJ1-2; 7 bases map to TRBD1. V shed 6 bases, J shed 4 bases, and the junction held 5 bases outside the gene matches. Germline CDR1 and CDR2: SNHLY and FYNNEI. This CDR3 contains 13 residues.

This clone counts as large. The chain is built from TRBV6-6 and TRBJ1-1; the match to TRBD1 covers 10 bases. Trimming at V came to 7 bases and at J to 2 bases, leaving 1 base not matched to a gene. CDR1 is MNHNY, CDR2 SVGAGI, per germline (reference sequence). This CDR3 region has 13 residues. CDR3 coding DNA: TGTGCCAGCACGACAGGGGGCAACACTGAAGCTTTCTTT. This sequence encodes CASTTGGNTEAFF.

This clone came up a few times. This chain joins TRBV11-3 and TRBJ2-1; TRBD2 matches at 9 bases. Germline CDR1 and CDR2: SGHNT and YENEEA. The CDR3 sequence is 16 residues long. The ends lost 4 bases at V and 2 bases at J; junction bases unmatched: 6. Here the CDR3 reads CASSSRTSAPYNEQFF. CDR3 coding DNA: TGTGCCAGCAGCTCGAGGACTAGCGCTCCCTACAATGAGCAGTTCTTC. The complete variable domain, with remaining parts taken from reference TRBV11-3 and TRBJ2-1, reads EAGVVQSPRYKIIEKKQPVAFWCNPISGHNTLYWYLQNLGQGPELLIRYENEEAVDDSQLPKDRFSAERLKGVDSTLKIQPAELGDSAVYLCASSSRTSAPYNEQFFGPGTRLTVL.

A word on this clone: In the same sample, other DNA sequences code for this CDR3. The chain is built from TRBV2 and TRBJ2-3; 11 bases match TRBD2. This CDR3 comprises 17 residues. V gave up 6 bases and J gave up 1 base; unmatched junction bases: 9. Germline V gene data show CDR1 as SNHLY and CDR2 as FYNNEI. The DNA of the CDR3 is TGTGCCAGCAGGACCGTCCTAGCGGGGGGCGGCACAGATACGCAGTATTTT. Encoded protein: CASRTVLAGGGTDTQYF.